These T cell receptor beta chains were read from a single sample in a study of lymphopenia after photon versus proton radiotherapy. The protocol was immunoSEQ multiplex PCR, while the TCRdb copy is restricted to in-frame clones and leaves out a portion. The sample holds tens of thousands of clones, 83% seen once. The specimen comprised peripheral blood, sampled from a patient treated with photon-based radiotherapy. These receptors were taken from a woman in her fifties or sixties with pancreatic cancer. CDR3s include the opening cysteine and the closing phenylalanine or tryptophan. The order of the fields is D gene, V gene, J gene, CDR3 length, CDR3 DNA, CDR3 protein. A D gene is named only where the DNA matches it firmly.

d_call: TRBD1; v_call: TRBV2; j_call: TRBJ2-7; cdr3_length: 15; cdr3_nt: TGTGCCAGCAGGGCACCGGGACAGGGTTCCTACGAGCAGTACTTC; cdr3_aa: CASRAPGQGSYEQYF
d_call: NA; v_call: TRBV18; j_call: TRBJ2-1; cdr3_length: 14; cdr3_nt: TGTGCCAGCTCGCTGGAGCTCTCCTACAATGAGCAGTTCTTC; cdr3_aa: CASSLELSYNEQFF
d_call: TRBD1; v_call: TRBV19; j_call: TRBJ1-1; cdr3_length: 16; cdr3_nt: TGTGCCAGTAGGCTCCCGGGACAGGGGCAGAACACTGAAGCTTTCTTT; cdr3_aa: CASRLPGQGQNTEAFF
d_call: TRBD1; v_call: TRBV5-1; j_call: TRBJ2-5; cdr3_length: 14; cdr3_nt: TGCGCCAGCAGCTTGGGACAGGGGGGAGAGACCCAGTACTTC; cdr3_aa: CASSLGQGGETQYF
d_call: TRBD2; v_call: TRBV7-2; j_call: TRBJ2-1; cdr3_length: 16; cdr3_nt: TGTGCCAGCAGCTTTGGACTAGCGGGGGGTCGGGATGAGCAGTTCTTC; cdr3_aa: CASSFGLAGGRDEQFF
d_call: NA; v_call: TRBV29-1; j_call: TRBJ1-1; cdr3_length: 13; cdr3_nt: TGCAGCGTTGAAAAGAGGGTTTTCAGAGAAGCTTTCTTT; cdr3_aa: CSVEKRVFREAFF
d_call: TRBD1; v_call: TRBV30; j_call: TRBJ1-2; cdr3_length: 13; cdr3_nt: TGTGCCTGGAGTATAGGGGGCGACTATGGCTACACCTTC; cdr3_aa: CAWSIGGDYGYTF
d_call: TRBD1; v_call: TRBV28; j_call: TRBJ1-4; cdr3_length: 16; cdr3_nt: TGTGCCAGCAGCTATTTTCCGGGACAGAGTAATGAAAAACTGTTTTTT; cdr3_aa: CASSYFPGQSNEKLFF
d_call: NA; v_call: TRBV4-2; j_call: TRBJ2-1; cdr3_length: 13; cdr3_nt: TGTGCCAGCAGCCAAGACCTGTGGACTGAGCAGTTCTTC; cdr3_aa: CASSQDLWTEQFF
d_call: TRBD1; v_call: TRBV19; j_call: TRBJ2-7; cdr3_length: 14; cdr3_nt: TGTGCCAGTAGGGCCAAGGGACAGACCTACGAGCAGTACTTC; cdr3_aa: CASRAKGQTYEQYF
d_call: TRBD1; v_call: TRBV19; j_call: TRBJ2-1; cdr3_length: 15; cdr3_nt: TGTGCCAGTAGCTCCGGGGGGACAGGGTTTTTTGAGCAGTTCTTC; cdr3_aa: CASSSGGTGFFEQFF